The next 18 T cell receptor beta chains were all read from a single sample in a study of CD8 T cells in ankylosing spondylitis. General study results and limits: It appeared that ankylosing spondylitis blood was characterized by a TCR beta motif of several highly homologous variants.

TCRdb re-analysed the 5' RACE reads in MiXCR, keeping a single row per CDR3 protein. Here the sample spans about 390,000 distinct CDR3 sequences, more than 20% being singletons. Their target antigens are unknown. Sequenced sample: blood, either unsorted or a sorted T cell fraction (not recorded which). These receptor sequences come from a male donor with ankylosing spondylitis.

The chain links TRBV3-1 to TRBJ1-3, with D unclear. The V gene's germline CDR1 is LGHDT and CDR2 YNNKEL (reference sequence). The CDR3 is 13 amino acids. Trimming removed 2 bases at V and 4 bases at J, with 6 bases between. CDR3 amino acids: CASSQFAGNTIYF. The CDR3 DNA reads TGTGCCAGCAGCCAATTCGCCGGAAACACCATATATTTT.

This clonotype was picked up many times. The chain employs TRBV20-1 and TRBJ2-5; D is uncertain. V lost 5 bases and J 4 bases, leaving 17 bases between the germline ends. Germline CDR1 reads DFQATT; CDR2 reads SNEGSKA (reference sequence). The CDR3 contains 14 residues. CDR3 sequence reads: CSARPAQTGETQYF. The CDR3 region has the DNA TGCAGTGCTCGACCGGCCCAAACGGGAGAGACCCAGTACTTC.

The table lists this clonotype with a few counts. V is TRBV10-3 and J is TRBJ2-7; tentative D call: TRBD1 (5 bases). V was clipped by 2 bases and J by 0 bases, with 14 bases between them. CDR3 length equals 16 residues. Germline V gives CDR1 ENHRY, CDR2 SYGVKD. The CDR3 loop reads CAISETMDTNSYEQYF. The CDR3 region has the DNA TGTGCCATCAGTGAGACGATGGACACGAACTCCTACGAGCAGTACTTC.

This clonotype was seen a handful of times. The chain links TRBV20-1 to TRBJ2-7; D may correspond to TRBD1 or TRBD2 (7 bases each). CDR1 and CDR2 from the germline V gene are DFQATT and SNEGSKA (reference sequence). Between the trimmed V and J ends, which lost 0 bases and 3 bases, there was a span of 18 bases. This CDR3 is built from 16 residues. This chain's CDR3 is CSARDFSGGQIYEQYF. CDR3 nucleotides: TGCAGTGCTAGAGATTTCTCGGGGGGACAGATCTACGAGCAGTACTTC.

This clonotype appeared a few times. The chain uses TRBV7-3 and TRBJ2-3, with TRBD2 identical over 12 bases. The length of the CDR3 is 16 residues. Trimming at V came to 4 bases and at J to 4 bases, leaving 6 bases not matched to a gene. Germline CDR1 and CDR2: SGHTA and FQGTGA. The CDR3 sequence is CASSSALAGGSDTQYF. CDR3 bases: TGTGCCAGCAGCTCCGCACTAGCGGGAGGATCAGATACGCAGTATTTT.

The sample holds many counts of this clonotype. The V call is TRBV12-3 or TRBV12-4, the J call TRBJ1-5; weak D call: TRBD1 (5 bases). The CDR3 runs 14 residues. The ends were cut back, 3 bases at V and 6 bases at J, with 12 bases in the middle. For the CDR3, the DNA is TGTGCCAGCAGTTTCCTGGGGCAGGGTCAGCCCCAGCATTTT. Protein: CASSFLGQGQPQHF.

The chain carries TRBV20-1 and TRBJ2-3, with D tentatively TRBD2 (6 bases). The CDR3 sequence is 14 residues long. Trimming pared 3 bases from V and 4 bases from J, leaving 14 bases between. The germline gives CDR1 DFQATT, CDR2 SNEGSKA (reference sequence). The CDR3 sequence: CSASPTGAADTQYF. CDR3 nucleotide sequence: TGCAGTGCTAGTCCCACGGGAGCCGCAGATACGCAGTATTTT.

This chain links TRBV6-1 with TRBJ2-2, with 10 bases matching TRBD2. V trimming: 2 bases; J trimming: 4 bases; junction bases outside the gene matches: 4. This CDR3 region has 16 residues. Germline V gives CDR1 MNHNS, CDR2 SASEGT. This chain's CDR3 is CASSELSGRATGELFF. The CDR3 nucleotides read TGTGCCAGCAGTGAACTGAGCGGGAGGGCCACCGGGGAGCTGTTTTTT.

The CDR3 nucleotides are TGTGCCATCAGTGCGGGTGCAGATACGCAGTATTTT. Its protein product is CAISAGADTQYF. The chain combines TRBV10-3 with TRBJ2-3; D is unclear. In germline, CDR1 is ENHRY, CDR2 SYGVKD. This CDR3 is built from 12 residues. The germline V and J ends were trimmed by 4 bases and 4 bases, with 6 bases remaining between them.

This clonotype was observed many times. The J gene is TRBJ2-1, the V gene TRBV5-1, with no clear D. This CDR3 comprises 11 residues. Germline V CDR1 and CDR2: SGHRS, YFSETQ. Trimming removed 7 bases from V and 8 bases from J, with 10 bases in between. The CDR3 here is CASSSADEQFF. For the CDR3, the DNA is TGCGCCAGCTCCAGTGCGGATGAGCAGTTCTTC. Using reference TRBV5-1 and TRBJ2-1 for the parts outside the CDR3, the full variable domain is KAGVTQTPRYLIKTRGQQVTLSCSPISGHRSVSWYQQTPGQGLQFLFEYFSETQRNKGNFPGRFSGRQFSNSRSEMNVSTLELGDSALYLCASSSADEQFFGPGTRLTVL.

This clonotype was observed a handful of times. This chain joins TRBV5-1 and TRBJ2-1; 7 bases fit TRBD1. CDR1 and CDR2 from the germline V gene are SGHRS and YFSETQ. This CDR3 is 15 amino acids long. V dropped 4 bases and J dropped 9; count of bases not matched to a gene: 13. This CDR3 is CASSKDRVLLREQFF. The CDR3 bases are TGCGCCAGCAGCAAAGACAGGGTCCTATTACGTGAGCAGTTCTTC.

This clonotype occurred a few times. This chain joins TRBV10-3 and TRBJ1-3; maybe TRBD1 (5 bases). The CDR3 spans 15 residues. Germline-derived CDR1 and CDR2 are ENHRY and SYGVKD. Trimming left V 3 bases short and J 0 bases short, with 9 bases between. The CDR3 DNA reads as TGTGCCATCAGTGACGACAGTTACTCTGGAAACACCATATATTTT. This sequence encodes CAISDDSYSGNTIYF.

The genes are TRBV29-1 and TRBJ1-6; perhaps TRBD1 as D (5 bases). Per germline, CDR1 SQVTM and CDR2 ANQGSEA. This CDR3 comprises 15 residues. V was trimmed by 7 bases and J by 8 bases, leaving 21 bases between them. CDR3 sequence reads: CSAKTGTQSDSPLHF. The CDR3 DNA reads TGCAGCGCTAAGACCGGGACCCAAAGTGATTCACCCCTCCACTTT.

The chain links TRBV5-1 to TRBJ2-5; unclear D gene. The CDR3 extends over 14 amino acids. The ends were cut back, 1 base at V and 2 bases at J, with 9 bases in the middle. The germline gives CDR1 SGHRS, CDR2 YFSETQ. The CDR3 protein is CASSLLTWQETQYF. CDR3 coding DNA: TGCGCCAGCAGCTTGTTGACATGGCAAGAGACCCAGTACTTC.

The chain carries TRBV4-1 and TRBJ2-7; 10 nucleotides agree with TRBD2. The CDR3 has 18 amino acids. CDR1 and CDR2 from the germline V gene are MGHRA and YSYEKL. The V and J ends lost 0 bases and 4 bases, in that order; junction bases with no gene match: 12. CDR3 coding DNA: TGCGCCAGCAGCCAAGACCCTGGGGTTCCAGCGGGAGGGTACGAGCAGTACTTC. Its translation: CASSQDPGVPAGGYEQYF.

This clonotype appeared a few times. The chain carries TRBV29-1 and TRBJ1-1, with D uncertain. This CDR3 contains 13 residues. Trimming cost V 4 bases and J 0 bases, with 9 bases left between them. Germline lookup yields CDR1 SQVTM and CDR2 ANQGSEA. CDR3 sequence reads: CSVVRALNTEAFF. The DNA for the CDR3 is TGCAGCGTTGTGAGGGCCCTGAACACTGAAGCTTTCTTT.

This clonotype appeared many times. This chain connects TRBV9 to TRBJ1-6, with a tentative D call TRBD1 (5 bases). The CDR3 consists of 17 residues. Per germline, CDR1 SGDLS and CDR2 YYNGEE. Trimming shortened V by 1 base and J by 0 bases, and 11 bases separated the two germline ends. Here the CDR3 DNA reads TGTGCCAGCAGCGTATGGGACTCGAGCTCCTATAATTCACCCCTCCACTTT. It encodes CASSVWDSSSYNSPLHF.

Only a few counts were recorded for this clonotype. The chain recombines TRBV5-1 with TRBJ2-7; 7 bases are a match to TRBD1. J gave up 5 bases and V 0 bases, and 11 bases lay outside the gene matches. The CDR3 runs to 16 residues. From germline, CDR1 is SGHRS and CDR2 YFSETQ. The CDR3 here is CASSLVTGSIDHEQYF. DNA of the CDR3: TGCGCCAGCAGCTTGGTGACAGGGAGTATTGATCACGAGCAGTACTTC. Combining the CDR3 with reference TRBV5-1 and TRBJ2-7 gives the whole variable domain KAGVTQTPRYLIKTRGQQVTLSCSPISGHRSVSWYQQTPGQGLQFLFEYFSETQRNKGNFPGRFSGRQFSNSRSEMNVSTLELGDSALYLCASSLVTGSIDHEQYFGPGTRLTVT.